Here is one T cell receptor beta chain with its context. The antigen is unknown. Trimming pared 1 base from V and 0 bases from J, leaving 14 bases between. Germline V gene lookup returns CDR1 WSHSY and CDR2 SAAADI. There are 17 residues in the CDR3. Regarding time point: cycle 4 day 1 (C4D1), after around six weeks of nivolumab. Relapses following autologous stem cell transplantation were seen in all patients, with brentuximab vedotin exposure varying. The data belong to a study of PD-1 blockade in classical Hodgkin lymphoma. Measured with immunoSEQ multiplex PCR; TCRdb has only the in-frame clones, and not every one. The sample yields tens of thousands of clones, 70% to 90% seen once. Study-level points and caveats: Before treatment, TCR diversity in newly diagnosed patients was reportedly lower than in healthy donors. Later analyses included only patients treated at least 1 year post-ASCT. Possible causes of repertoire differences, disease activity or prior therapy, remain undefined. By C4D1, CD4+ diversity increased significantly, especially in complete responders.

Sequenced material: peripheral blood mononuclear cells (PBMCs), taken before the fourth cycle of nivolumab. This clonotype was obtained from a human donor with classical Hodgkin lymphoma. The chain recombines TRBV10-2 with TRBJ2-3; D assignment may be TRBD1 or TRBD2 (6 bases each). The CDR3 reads CASSELSGAASTDTQYF. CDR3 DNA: TGCGCCAGCAGTGAGTTGTCGGGGGCAGCTAGCACAGATACGCAGTATTTT.